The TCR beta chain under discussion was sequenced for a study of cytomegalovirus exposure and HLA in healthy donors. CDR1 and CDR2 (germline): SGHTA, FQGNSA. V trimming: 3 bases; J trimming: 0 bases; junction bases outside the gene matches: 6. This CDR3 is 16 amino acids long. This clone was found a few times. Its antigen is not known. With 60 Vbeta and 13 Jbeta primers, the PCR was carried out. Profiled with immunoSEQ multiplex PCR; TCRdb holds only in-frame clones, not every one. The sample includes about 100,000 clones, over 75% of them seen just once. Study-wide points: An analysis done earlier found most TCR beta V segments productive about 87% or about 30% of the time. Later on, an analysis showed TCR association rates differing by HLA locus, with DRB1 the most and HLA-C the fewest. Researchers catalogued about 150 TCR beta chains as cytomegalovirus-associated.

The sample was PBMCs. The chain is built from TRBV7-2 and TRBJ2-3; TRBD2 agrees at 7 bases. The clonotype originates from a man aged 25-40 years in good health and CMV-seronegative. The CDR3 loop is CASSFYASGSTDTQYF. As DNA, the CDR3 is TGTGCCAGCAGCTTTTATGCTAGCGGAAGCACAGATACGCAGTATTTT. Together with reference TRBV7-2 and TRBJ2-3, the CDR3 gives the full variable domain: GAGVSQSPSNKVTEKGKDVELRCDPISGHTALYWYRQSLGQGLEFLIYFQGNSAPDKSGLPSDRFSAERTGGSVSTLTIQRTQQEDSAVYLCASSFYASGSTDTQYFGPGTRLTVL.